This note documents a single TCR beta chain sequence. Trimming took 7 bases from V and 3 from J, leaving 15 bases between them. The CDR3 runs 14 residues. Germline lookup yields CDR1 SGHTA and CDR2 FQGTGA. Authors' methods: Amplification with reference gene primers provided the estimates of nucleated cell counts. Profiled with immunoSEQ multiplex PCR; TCRdb holds only in-frame clones, not every one. The V and J calls and clone size are taken from that table; D and trimming were inferred from the DNA. This table holds over 95,000 clones, approximately 85% found once. These data belong to a study of blood T cell repertoires in COVID-19. On the study more broadly: Specimens from acute and convalescent COVID-19 originated in the United States, Italy and Spain.

Those enrolled in Seattle joined during active infection and were followed longitudinally afterward. The sequencing sample was made of peripheral blood. The sequence was collected from a woman between 55 and 75 years old with COVID-19, enrolled during active disease. This chain joins TRBV7-3 and TRBJ1-1; perhaps TRBD1 as D (5 bases). The CDR3 protein is CASTPPDRDTEAFF. In nucleotides, the CDR3 is TGTGCCAGCACCCCTCCCGACAGAGACACTGAAGCTTTCTTT.